One and the same sample provided the 12 T cell receptor beta chains below, sequenced in a study of shared clonotypes between healthy human individuals. Positive CCR7 selection of CD45RO-negative cells yielded the naive CD8 cells, and terminally differentiated effector memory CD45RA+ cells were excluded. Here immunoSEQ multiplex PCR was the method, and the copy in TCRdb shows in-frame clones only, minus some. The top ten clones hold less than 0.25% of a sample with about 800,000 clones, around 96% of them seen once. Sequenced: naive CD8+ T cells sorted from blood. The receptors come from a man aged 25 to 40 in good health.

This chain links TRBV30 with TRBJ2-2, with 8 nucleotides matching TRBD2. V lost 5 bases to trimming and J lost 5 bases; unmatched junction nucleotides: 13. This CDR3 region has 16 residues. Looked up from germline, CDR1 is GTSNPN and CDR2 is SVGIG (reference sequence). As DNA, the CDR3 is TGTGCCTGGTTTGATACGGGAGGGCCGACGACCGGGGAGCTGTTTTTT. Its protein product is CAWFDTGGPTTGELFF.

The V and J genes are TRBV4-1 and TRBJ2-7; D may match TRBD1 or TRBD2 (5 bases each). Germline V gene data show CDR1 as MGHRA and CDR2 as YSYEKL. This CDR3 comprises 16 residues. Trimming cost V 5 bases and J 2 bases, with 19 bases left between them. The CDR3 reads CASSSAVGDRTYEQYF. Here the CDR3 DNA reads TGCGCCAGCAGCTCAGCTGTGGGGGACCGGACCTACGAGCAGTACTTC.

The chain is built from TRBV7-9 and TRBJ2-1, with a weak D call TRBD2 (5 bases). CDR3 length equals 16 residues. V was clipped by 5 bases and J by 0 bases, with 14 bases between them. CDR1 and CDR2 (germline): SEHNR, FQNEAQ (reference sequence). CDR3 in amino acids: CASSPPLARSYNEQFF. CDR3 nucleotide sequence: TGTGCCAGCAGCCCCCCTCTAGCCCGCTCCTACAATGAGCAGTTCTTC.

J is TRBJ2-7 and V is TRBV29-1; possibly TRBD1 for D (6 bases). Germline assignment: CDR1 SQVTM and CDR2 ANQGSEA. Trimming shortened V by 4 bases and J by 0 bases, and 19 bases separated the two germline ends. The CDR3 is 16 residues long. The CDR3 nucleotides are TGCAGCGTTGCAGGGACACTCTCGAGGTCCTCCTACGAGCAGTACTTC. Its protein is CSVAGTLSRSSYEQYF.

This rearrangement joins TRBV7-9 to TRBJ2-3; 9 bases match TRBD2. Germline assignment: CDR1 SEHNR and CDR2 FQNEAQ (reference sequence). J lost 2 bases, V lost 1 base, and 1 base had no gene match. The CDR3 length is 15 residues. The CDR3, as DNA: TGTGCCAGCAGCTTAGGGACTAGCGTCACAGATACGCAGTATTTT. Protein: CASSLGTSVTDTQYF. The full variable domain, its missing parts supplied by reference TRBV7-9 and TRBJ2-3, is DTGVSQNPRHKITKRGQNVTFRCDPISEHNRLYWYRQTLGQGPEFLTYFQNEAQLEKSRLLSDRFSAERPKGSFSTLEIQRTEQGDSAMYLCASSLGTSVTDTQYFGPGTRLTVL.

A single count supports this clone. The gene calls are TRBV13 and TRBJ2-3; D is unresolved. V gave up 5 bases and J gave up 4 bases, with 10 bases separating them. CDR3 size: 13 residues. Germline CDR1 reads PRHDT; CDR2 reads FYEKMQ (reference sequence). CDR3 bases: TGTGCCAGCAGCCCCGAGGCCTCAGATACGCAGTATTTT. It yields the protein CASSPEASDTQYF. The entire variable domain, with the rest obtained from reference TRBV13 and TRBJ2-3, is as follows: AAGVIQSPRHLIKEKRETATLKCYPIPRHDTVYWYQQGPGQDPQFLISFYEKMQSDKGSIPDRFSAQQFSDYHSELNMSSLELGDSALYFCASSPEASDTQYFGPGTRLTVL.

The chain uses TRBV4-3 and TRBJ2-7; 7 nucleotides agree with TRBD1. Trimming cost V 0 bases and J 5 bases; bases outside gene matches: 10. The CDR3 loop spans 16 amino acids. The V gene's germline CDR1 is LGHNA and CDR2 YSLEER. The CDR3 DNA reads as TGCGCCAGCAGCCAAGAGCTCGGGGACAGTCTCCACGAGCAGTACTTC. It encodes CASSQELGDSLHEQYF.

The chain employs TRBV14 and TRBJ1-2; 8 bases fit TRBD1. From germline, CDR1 is SGHDN and CDR2 FVKESK. Trimming at V came to 1 base and at J to 6 bases, leaving 7 bases not matched to a gene. The CDR3 has 15 amino acids. Here the CDR3 DNA reads TGTGCCAGCAGCCAAGCTTACAGGGGGTCGGATGGCTACACCTTC. Residues: CASSQAYRGSDGYTF.

V gene TRBV5-1 combines with J gene TRBJ2-1; 7 bases map to TRBD1. The CDR3 has 13 amino acids. The germline V gene encodes CDR1 SGHRS and CDR2 YFSETQ. With V trimmed by 2 bases and J by 10 bases, 6 bases remained unmatched. As DNA, the CDR3 is TGCGCCAGCAGCTTTGGGACAGACGGCGAGCAGTTCTTC. Translating gives CASSFGTDGEQFF.

This clone was recorded only once. The rearrangement joins TRBV19 to TRBJ1-1; TRBD1 aligns across 8 bases. CDR3 length equals 13 residues. Germline values: CDR1 LNHDA, CDR2 SQIVND (reference sequence). V dropped 0 bases and J dropped 8; count of bases not matched to a gene: 2. CDR3 nucleotide sequence: TGTGCCAGTAGTATAGACAGGGGGCGCGAAGCTTTCTTT. It specifies CASSIDRGREAFF.

CDR3 sequence (DNA): TGCGCCAGCAGCTTCCGGGGAACTGAAGCTTTCTTT. Translated, it gives CASSFRGTEAFF. The J gene is TRBJ1-1, the V gene TRBV5-1; D is uncertain. Trimming cost V 2 bases and J 5 bases, with 7 bases left between them. This CDR3 is 12 amino acids long. Germline CDR1 and CDR2: SGHRS and YFSETQ.

V is TRBV5-4 and J is TRBJ2-7; TRBD1 aligns across 8 bases. This CDR3 is 13 amino acids long. Looked up from germline, CDR1 is SGHNT and CDR2 is YYREEE (reference sequence). The V segment lost 5 bases and the J segment 5 bases; nucleotides outside the gene matches: 6. CDR3 sequence (DNA): TGTGCCAGCAGGCAACAGGGGGTAGACGAGCAGTACTTC. Translated, it gives CASRQQGVDEQYF.